This T cell receptor (beta chain) is from a study of CDR3 diversity in severe acne. MiXCR, applied by TCRdb to the PCR reads, yields one record per CDR3 protein. This sample yields roughly 79,000 distinct CDR3 sequences, of which under 55% are seen a single time; more than 9% belongs to the top ten. The CDR3 runs 13 residues. CDR1 and CDR2 (germline): SGHAT, FQNNGV. The ends were cut back, 5 bases at V and 2 bases at J, with 9 bases in the middle. The receptor comes from a male donor with severe acne vulgaris. Sequencing was performed on blood. The chain uses TRBV11-2 and TRBJ2-5; D not certain. The CDR3 region is CASSRTEQETQYF. As DNA, the CDR3 is TGTGCCAGCAGCCGAACAGAACAAGAGACCCAGTACTTC.